The T cell receptor beta chain described here comes from a study of PD-1 blockade in classical Hodgkin lymphoma. Clones were sequenced by immunoSEQ multiplex PCR, and TCRdb holds only the in-frame ones, with some missing. The data contain roughly 55,000 clones, 81% of them singletons. General study results and limits: CD4+ but not CD8+ TCR diversity rose significantly by C4D1. Exclusion removed patients who began nivolumab under 1 year after ASCT.

A note on this clone: No antigen is known for it.

All patients experienced relapse after autologous stem cell transplantation, and brentuximab vedotin exposure was variable. Patients reached a best response of complete response, partial response or progressive disease. The germline gives CDR1 SGDLS, CDR2 YYNGEE. This CDR3 spans 16 amino acids. With 4 bases removed from V and 6 bases from J, the gap between germline ends came to 20 bases. This TCR derives from a human donor with classical Hodgkin lymphoma. This specimen consisted of peripheral blood mononuclear cells (PBMCs), obtained at baseline. The V and J genes are TRBV9 and TRBJ2-1, with a tentative D call TRBD2 (7 bases). CDR3 sequence (DNA): TGTGCCAGCAGCCCGAGGAGGAGGGAGGGGGGCAATGAGCAGTTCTTC. Translation gives CASSPRRREGGNEQFF.